This T cell receptor (beta chain) was sequenced during a study of cytomegalovirus exposure and HLA in healthy donors. Points from the study as a whole: Some highly shared sequence variants likely arose as a pipeline artifact.

Germline CDR1 and CDR2: SGHDT and YYEEEE. The CDR3 runs to 16 residues. J lost 0 bases, V lost 4 bases, and 7 bases had no gene match. Researchers ran the PCR with 60 Vbeta and 13 Jbeta primers. Sequenced by immunoSEQ multiplex PCR; TCRdb stores in-frame clones only, minus some. The sample consists of some 80,000 clones, under 80% of them appearing once. Note on this clone: As yet, its antigen is unknown.

The source is a human donor in good health. V is TRBV5-6 and J is TRBJ2-1; 7 positions agree with TRBD2. The source material was PBMCs. The CDR3, as DNA: TGTGCCAGCAGCCCGGGGGGAGGAGGCTCCTACAATGAGCAGTTCTTC. It encodes CASSPGGGGSYNEQFF.